These T cell receptor beta chains were read from a single sample in a study of type 1 regulatory T cells. TCRdb redid the calling of the reads with MiXCR, one entry per CDR3 protein. The table lists more than 60,000 distinct CDR3 sequences, almost 50% of them singletons, with roughly 2.2% in the top ten. These receptors are not linked to any known antigen. Source material: cultured non-Tr1 T cells, either the whole culture or a sorted T cell fraction (not recorded which). The receptors shown here come from a human donor in good health. Both conserved end residues are part of each CDR3. Fields, in order: J gene, D gene, clone size, V gene, CDR3 protein, CDR3 DNA. D genes are given only for firm matches. A row's size may be missing; if present it is once, few, many or a size class.

>TRBJ2-4|-|-|TRBV7-8
CASSSRSGGNIQYF
TGTGCCAGCAGCAGTAGGTCGGGCGGAAACATTCAGTACTTC
>TRBJ2-3|TRBD1|few|TRBV5-1
CASSRTQGELTDTQYF
TGCGCCAGCAGCCGTACGCAGGGGGAGCTCACAGATACGCAGTATTTT
>TRBJ2-4|-|few|TRBV5-1
CASSLEGGGGSIQYF
TGCGCCAGCAGCTTGGAAGGTGGGGGAGGAAGCATTCAGTACTTC
>TRBJ2-5|-|-|TRBV6-2/TRBV6-3
CASSYSVDRKETQYF
TGTGCCAGCAGTTACTCGGTTGACAGGAAGGAGACCCAGTACTTC
>TRBJ2-2|-|-|TRBV28
CASRETASATGELFF
TGTGCCAGCAGGGAAACGGCCTCGGCCACCGGGGAGCTGTTTTTT
>TRBJ1-4|-|-|TRBV6-1
CASSKPPTNEKLFF
TGTGCCAGCAGTAAGCCACCAACTAATGAAAAACTGTTTTTT
>TRBJ2-6|-|-|TRBV20-1
CSVPRGARGANVLTF
TGCAGCGTACCCCGGGGGGCGAGAGGGGCCAACGTCCTGACTTTC
>TRBJ2-1|-|-|TRBV19
CASSIGVVHEQFF
TGTGCCAGTAGTATAGGGGTTGTCCATGAGCAGTTCTTC
>TRBJ1-1|-|few|TRBV2
CASQGFQGGTEAFF
TGTGCCAGCCAGGGGTTTCAGGGCGGCACTGAAGCTTTCTTT
>TRBJ1-1|-|few|TRBV27
CASSTHGAGKGAEAFF
TGTGCCAGCAGCACCCACGGCGCCGGTAAAGGCGCTGAAGCTTTCTTT
>TRBJ2-7|TRBD1|few|TRBV18
CASSPQGTGQEQYF
TGTGCCAGCTCACCCCAAGGGACAGGGCAAGAGCAGTACTTC
>TRBJ1-4|-|-|TRBV5-4
CASSLGLTNEKLFF
TGTGCCAGCTCGCTGGGACTAACTAATGAAAAACTGTTTTTT
>TRBJ2-5|-|-|TRBV5-1
CASTGTQETQYF
TGCGCCAGCACCGGGACCCAAGAGACCCAGTACTTC
>TRBJ2-1|-|-|TRBV4-1
CASSRVDMGFISYNEQFF
TGCGCCAGCAGCCGAGTCGACATGGGGTTTATCTCCTACAATGAGCAGTTCTTC
>TRBJ1-1|TRBD1|few|TRBV5-1
CASSLTGGIEDTEAFF
TGCGCCAGCAGCTTGACAGGGGGCATTGAGGACACTGAAGCTTTCTTT
>TRBJ1-2|-|few|TRBV29-1
CSVETASYGYTF
TGCAGCGTTGAGACAGCTTCCTATGGCTACACCTTC
>TRBJ1-2|TRBD1|-|TRBV7-9
CASSSPGQGSYGYTF
TGTGCCAGCAGCTCCCCGGGACAGGGGAGCTATGGCTACACCTTC
>TRBJ2-3|TRBD2|once|TRBV5-4
CASSRDYLDTQYF
TGTGCCAGCAGCCGGGACTACTTGGATACGCAGTATTTT
>TRBJ2-7|-|-|TRBV7-9
CASSLAGPRYEQYF
TGTGCCAGCAGCTTGGCGGGCCCCCGTTACGAGCAGTACTTC
>TRBJ1-2|TRBD1|-|TRBV6-1
CASSEASPGAGGPGYTF
TGTGCCAGCAGTGAAGCCTCCCCGGGGGCAGGGGGTCCTGGCTACACCTTC
>TRBJ2-5|-|many|TRBV7-2
CASSFQETQYF
TGTGCCAGCAGCTTCCAAGAGACCCAGTACTTC
>TRBJ2-3|-|-|TRBV5-1
CASRVGNPYTDTQYF
TGCGCCAGCAGAGTGGGGAACCCTTACACAGATACGCAGTATTTT
>TRBJ2-1|-|few|TRBV4-1
CASRSPGIGSYNEQFF
TGCGCCAGCAGGTCCCCGGGGATCGGCTCCTACAATGAGCAGTTCTTC
>TRBJ1-1|-|-|TRBV7-6
CASSLTGVTEAFF
TGTGCCAGCAGCTTAACTGGCGTAACTGAAGCTTTCTTT
>TRBJ2-3|-|few|TRBV5-1
CASSLAGGTAVTDTQYF
TGCGCCAGCAGCTTGGCGGGGGGGACAGCGGTCACAGATACGCAGTATTTT
>TRBJ2-2|-|-|TRBV7-2
CASSLTTLGTGELFF
TGTGCCAGCAGCTTAACTACACTAGGCACCGGGGAGCTGTTTTTT
>TRBJ2-7|-|-|TRBV2
CASSGGLAATYEQYF
TGTGCCAGCAGTGGGGGGCTAGCGGCAACCTACGAGCAGTACTTC
>TRBJ1-2|TRBD1|once|TRBV6-5
CASSNPGTGSSGYTF
TGTGCCAGCAGTAACCCCGGGACAGGGTCTAGTGGCTACACCTTC
>TRBJ1-1|-|-|TRBV11-2
CASSSDSSRMNTEAFF
TGTGCCAGCAGCTCCGACAGTTCTCGGATGAACACTGAAGCTTTCTTT
>TRBJ2-4|TRBD1|-|TRBV5-1
CASSIGQGWDIQYF
TGCGCCAGCAGCATCGGACAGGGATGGGACATTCAGTACTTC
>TRBJ2-1|TRBD2|-|TRBV7-2
CASSSGTSGFGQFF
TGTGCCAGCAGCAGCGGGACTAGCGGTTTCGGGCAGTTCTTC
>TRBJ2-7|TRBD1|-|TRBV7-9
CASSLGDRDKDEQYF
TGTGCCAGCAGCTTAGGGGACAGGGACAAGGACGAGCAGTACTTC
>TRBJ2-1|-|-|TRBV25-1
CASSEGFGEQFF
TGTGCCAGCAGTGAGGGGTTCGGTGAGCAGTTCTTC
>TRBJ2-7|TRBD2|-|TRBV6-1
CASSDIAGMSYEQYF
TGTGCCAGCAGTGACATAGCGGGGATGTCCTACGAGCAGTACTTC
>TRBJ1-1|-|-|TRBV29-1
CSAFRGTEAFF
TGCAGCGCCTTTCGTGGCACTGAAGCTTTCTTT
>TRBJ2-5|-|few|TRBV7-2
CASTPDGGETQYF
TGTGCCAGCACCCCGGACGGGGGTGAGACCCAGTACTTC
>TRBJ1-1|-|-|TRBV20-1
CSAREFRTANAEAFF
TGCAGTGCTAGAGAGTTTCGAACAGCGAATGCTGAAGCTTTCTTT
>TRBJ1-6|-|few|TRBV7-2
CASSLRGQDNSPLHF
TGTGCCAGCAGCTTAAGAGGGCAAGATAATTCACCCCTCCACTTT
>TRBJ1-5|-|-|TRBV4-3
CASSQDNSNQPQHF
TGCGCCAGCAGCCAAGATAACAGCAATCAGCCCCAGCATTTT
>TRBJ2-3|-|few|TRBV10-3
CAISGRGDRTDTQYF
TGTGCCATCAGTGGGAGGGGGGACCGAACAGATACGCAGTATTTT